This TCR beta chain was recovered during a study of blood T cells in healthy people across ages. Next came a second PCR, run for about 7 to 12 cycles, which used a sample-barcoded 5' primer along with a J-beta primer mix. Researchers report that a template-switch adaptor with 12 random nucleotides tagged each cDNA molecule. A minimum of 3 million CDR3-containing paired-end reads was obtained for each sample. MiXCR, run by TCRdb on the 5' RACE reads, gives a single entry per CDR3 protein. The sample lists around 1.5 million distinct CDR3 sequences, around two fifths occurring once. Comment on this clonotype: No antigen is known for it.

Germline CDR1 SNHLY, CDR2 FYNNEI. The CDR3 has 14 amino acids. After removal of 6 bases from V and 5 bases from J, the junction contained 9 bases not matched to a gene. The study, taken as a whole, reports: Percentage of naive T cells showed a strong correlation with TCR beta diversity. Unknown donor CMV status possibly confounded expanded clonotype changes.

The sample comprised blood. The rearrangement links TRBV2 to TRBJ2-5; 7 bases fit TRBD1. The TCR originated in a woman in her late teens or twenties in good health. For the CDR3, the DNA is TGTGCCAGCAGAGGAAGACAGGGCCGGGAGACCCAGTACTTC. Translated, it gives CASRGRQGRETQYF. The complete variable domain, with remaining parts taken from reference TRBV2 and TRBJ2-5, reads EPEVTQTPSHQVTQMGQEVILRCVPISNHLYFYWYRQILGQKVEFLVSFYNNEISEKSEIFDDQFSVERPDGSNFTLKIRSTKLEDSAMYFCASRGRQGRETQYFGPGTRLLVL.